These 23 T cell receptor beta chains came from one sample sequenced in a study of CD8 T cells in ankylosing spondylitis. TCRdb recomputed calls from the 5' RACE reads with MiXCR, one row per CDR3 protein. The repertoire has a few hundred thousand distinct CDR3 sequences, 11% of them found once; the top ten carry about a tenth. The material sequenced was blood, either unsorted or a sorted T cell fraction (not recorded which). These receptors came from a female donor with ankylosing spondylitis or in good health (not recorded which).

Ten or more counts support this clonotype. This chain links TRBV20-1 with TRBJ2-4, with D maybe TRBD1 (6 bases). This CDR3 contains 15 residues. Trimming took 0 bases from V and 6 from J, leaving 15 bases between them. The germline CDR1 and CDR2 sequences are DFQATT and SNEGSKA (reference sequence). As DNA, the CDR3 is TGCAGTGCTAGAGATCCCGGCAGGGGCGGAAACATTCAGTACTTC. This translates into CSARDPGRGGNIQYF.

The table lists this clonotype with many counts. This sequence joins TRBV15 and TRBJ1-5, with TRBD1 as a possible D gene (6 bases). This CDR3 contains 14 residues. Trimming pared 5 bases from V and 6 bases from J, leaving 14 bases between. The germline gives CDR1 LNHNV, CDR2 YYDKDF (reference sequence). The CDR3 bases are TGTGCCACCAGCCTACAGGGAGATGGTCAGCCCCAGCATTTT. The encoded protein is CATSLQGDGQPQHF.

This clonotype was found many times. The chain joins TRBV5-1 to TRBJ1-2; the D gene is possibly TRBD1 (5 bases). The CDR3 runs 12 residues. Trimming removed 0 bases from V and 8 bases from J, with 8 bases in between. Per germline, CDR1 SGHRS and CDR2 YFSETQ. CDR3 loop: CASSLERGGYTF. Here the CDR3 DNA reads TGCGCCAGCAGCTTGGAGCGGGGCGGCTACACCTTC.

This clonotype occurred many times. The genes are TRBV20-1 and TRBJ1-5; the D is unclear. This CDR3 has 16 residues. V was shortened by 3 bases and J by 0 bases, with 15 bases between the two germline ends. CDR1 is DFQATT and CDR2 is SNEGSKA in the germline V gene (reference sequence). DNA for the CDR3: TGCAGTGCTAGTACGGACGGGGTGGGTAGCAATCAGCCCCAGCATTTT. The encoded protein is CSASTDGVGSNQPQHF.

This clonotype has at least ten counts. J is TRBJ2-2 and V is TRBV20-1; 12 positions match TRBD2. Germline V CDR1 and CDR2: DFQATT, SNEGSKA (reference sequence). V lost 0 bases, J lost 1 base, and 3 bases stayed unmatched. The CDR3 is 17 residues long. The CDR3 region has the DNA TGCAGTGCTAGAGATAGACTAGCGGGGGTGAACACCGGGGAGCTGTTTTTT. This sequence encodes CSARDRLAGVNTGELFF.

In regard to this clonotype: The conserved closing phenylalanine or tryptophan is absent in this CDR3, likely reflecting a read error. The CDR3: CASKGQLNTEAFY. The CDR3 DNA reads TGTGCCAGCAAAGGACAGTTGAACACTGAAGCTTTCTAT. The rearrangement uses TRBV28 and TRBJ1-1, with D possibly being TRBD1 (6 bases). V lost 7 bases and J 0 bases, leaving 9 bases between the germline ends. CDR3 length equals 13 residues. Per germline, CDR1 MDHEN and CDR2 SYDVKM.

This clonotype was recorded many times. The V gene is TRBV5-6, the J gene TRBJ1-1; tentative D call: TRBD1 (5 bases). V was clipped by 1 base and J by 7 bases, with 14 bases between them. There are 14 residues in the CDR3. In germline, CDR1 is SGHDT, CDR2 YYEEEE. This CDR3 is CASSLSGGSDEAFF. The CDR3 bases are TGTGCCAGCAGCTTGTCCGGGGGGTCCGATGAAGCTTTCTTT.

This clonotype has at least ten counts. The chain has TRBV28 and TRBJ2-7; tentatively, D is TRBD1 (5 bases). Trimming took off 6 bases at V and 1 base at J, with 16 bases between the two ends. Germline loops: CDR1 MDHEN, CDR2 SYDVKM. The CDR3 is made up of 15 amino acids. The chain's CDR3 is CASRGLEGVSYEQYF. The DNA for the CDR3 is TGTGCCAGCAGGGGCCTCGAAGGGGTTTCCTACGAGCAGTACTTC.

This clonotype has a count of ten or more. The chain recombines TRBV20-1 with TRBJ1-4; D gene uncertain. Germline V gene sequence: CDR1 DFQATT, CDR2 SNEGSKA (reference sequence). The ends were cut back, 6 bases at V and 6 bases at J, with 8 bases in the middle. The length of the CDR3 is 11 residues. The CDR3 DNA follows: TGCAGTGCGAGGACGGATGAAAAACTGTTTTTT. Protein product: CSARTDEKLFF.

A word on this clonotype: A much more abundant neighbour one base away suggests this may be a read error. J is TRBJ1-2 and V is TRBV28, with 9 bases fitting TRBD1. The CDR3 covers 15 residues. Trimming at V came to 10 bases and at J to 3 bases, leaving 12 bases not matched to a gene. CDR1 is MDHEN and CDR2 is SYDVKM in the germline V gene. The CDR3 DNA reads TGTGCCATCAGCTCATACAGGGGGCAGGACTATGGCTACACCTTC. It codes for CAISSYRGQDYGYTF.

This clonotype was observed at least ten times. This chain joins TRBV3-1 and TRBJ2-3; unclear D gene. The germline V gene has CDR1 LGHDT and CDR2 YNNKEL (reference sequence). This CDR3 region has 16 residues. Trimming took 0 bases from V and 5 from J, leaving 15 bases between them. The CDR3 DNA sequence: TGTGCCAGCAGCCAAGATCTAGGTTACCGGCGAGATACGCAGTATTTT. This sequence encodes CASSQDLGYRRDTQYF.

This clonotype was observed many times. The chain joins TRBV2 to TRBJ2-2, with TRBD1 as a possible D gene (5 bases). CDR1 is SNHLY, CDR2 FYNNEI, per germline. Trimming left V 6 bases short and J 0 bases short, with 14 bases between. The CDR3 consists of 16 residues. The CDR3 reads CASSGNRISNTGELFF. The CDR3 DNA is TGTGCCAGCAGCGGAAACAGGATATCGAACACCGGGGAGCTGTTTTTT.

This clonotype was observed a handful of times. The chain has TRBV7-9 and TRBJ2-7; D is perhaps TRBD1 (6 bases). Germline V lookup: CDR1 SEHNR, CDR2 FQNEAQ (reference sequence). This CDR3 region has 15 residues. Trimming shortened V by 1 base and J by 6 bases, and 16 bases separated the two germline ends. Here the CDR3 reads CASSLDGQGNIEQYF. The CDR3 DNA follows: TGTGCCAGCAGCTTAGACGGCCAGGGGAACATCGAGCAGTACTTC.

This clonotype was counted at least ten times. The chain couples TRBV10-3 to TRBJ2-3; D is uncertain. Germline V gives CDR1 ENHRY, CDR2 SYGVKD. Trimming left V 4 bases short and J 1 base short, with 9 bases between. The CDR3 runs 14 residues. This CDR3 reads CAISASKGTDTQYF. In nucleotides, the CDR3 is TGTGCCATCAGTGCCAGCAAAGGCACAGATACGCAGTATTTT.

Remarks on this clonotype: One end of the junction fails to match germline, which may point to a read error. The chain couples TRBV20-1 to TRBJ1-5; 9 positions match TRBD1. The CDR3 runs to 15 residues. CDR1 and CDR2 from the germline V gene are DFQATT and SNEGSKA (reference sequence). CDR3 sequence (DNA): TGCAATGCTAGATCGGACAGGGGAAGCAATCAGCCCCAGCTTTTT. Protein: CNARSDRGSNQPQLF.

Many counts were recorded for this clonotype. This chain joins TRBV12-3 or TRBV12-4 and TRBJ2-5, with a possible D match to TRBD2 (5 bases). The CDR3 is 13 residues long. The ends were cut back, 3 bases at V and 1 base at J, with 6 bases in the middle. In DNA, the CDR3 is TGTGCCAGCAGTTTGAGGGTCCAAGAGACCCAGTACTTC. Its translation: CASSLRVQETQYF.

As concerns this clonotype: Given a much more abundant clone one base away, this may be a read error. This rearrangement joins TRBV20-1 to TRBJ2-7, with D hard to call. This CDR3 spans 14 amino acids. Trimming shortened V by 3 bases and J by 3 bases, and 15 bases separated the two germline ends. Germline V gives CDR1 DFQATT, CDR2 SNEGSKA (reference sequence). The CDR3 nucleotides read TGCAGTGCTAGTAGGTCCGGGTGTTACTACGAGCAGTACTTC. Amino acids: CSASRSGCYYEQYF.

This clonotype was recorded many times. The gene calls are TRBV5-1 and TRBJ1-2, with TRBD1 as a possible D gene (5 bases). This CDR3 comprises 19 residues. Between the trimmed V and J ends, which lost 5 bases and 2 bases, there was a span of 28 bases. Per germline, CDR1 SGHRS and CDR2 YFSETQ. The CDR3 DNA reads TGCGCCAGCAGACCGAAACAGGACTCGTTTTGGTCTAGGAACTATGGCTACACCTTC. It codes for CASRPKQDSFWSRNYGYTF.

This clonotype has a count of ten or more. The chain joins TRBV20-1 to TRBJ1-5, with a weak D call TRBD1 (6 bases). Trimming took 6 bases from V and 0 from J, leaving 9 bases between them. CDR3 length equals 13 residues. The germline CDR1 and CDR2 sequences are DFQATT and SNEGSKA (reference sequence). In nucleotides, the CDR3 is TGCAGTGCCCCAGGGGATAGCAATCAGCCCCAGCATTTT. Translation: CSAPGDSNQPQHF.

This clonotype was detected only a few times. The chain employs TRBV5-1 and TRBJ2-7, with TRBD1 matching over 9 bases. The V gene's germline CDR1 is SGHRS and CDR2 YFSETQ. The CDR3 has 15 amino acids. V shed 3 bases, J shed 1 base, and the junction held 5 bases outside the gene matches. The CDR3 coding sequence is TGCGCCAGCAGCTGGGGACAGGGAGAATCCTACGAGCAGTACTTC. This translates into CASSWGQGESYEQYF.

This clonotype was picked up many times. V is TRBV20-1 and J is TRBJ2-2, with TRBD1 matching over 8 bases. The CDR3 is 14 amino acids. V was pared by 3 bases and J by 2 bases, with 2 bases of the junction left unmatched. Germline V gene lookup returns CDR1 DFQATT and CDR2 SNEGSKA (reference sequence). The CDR3, as DNA: TGCAGTGCTAGGACAGGGGCTAACACCGGGGAGCTGTTTTTT. Protein: CSARTGANTGELFF.

The table lists this clonotype with many counts. This chain uses TRBV12-3 or TRBV12-4 with TRBJ2-4, with a tentative D call TRBD1 (7 bases). The V gene lost 3 bases and the J gene lost 8 bases, with 8 bases spanning the gap. The CDR3 consists of 12 residues. The CDR3 bases are TGTGCCAGCAGTTTCAGGGGGGACATTCAGTACTTC. Amino acid sequence: CASSFRGDIQYF.

V usage is TRBV7-6 and J usage is TRBJ2-1; the match to TRBD1 covers 7 bases. The CDR3 is 15 amino acids. V was pared by 2 bases and J by 4 bases, with 5 bases of the junction left unmatched. Germline CDR1 is SGHVS and CDR2 is FNYEAQ. The CDR3 here is CASSLSRGPYNEQFF. The CDR3 region has the DNA TGTGCCAGCAGCTTAAGTAGGGGGCCATACAATGAGCAGTTCTTC.